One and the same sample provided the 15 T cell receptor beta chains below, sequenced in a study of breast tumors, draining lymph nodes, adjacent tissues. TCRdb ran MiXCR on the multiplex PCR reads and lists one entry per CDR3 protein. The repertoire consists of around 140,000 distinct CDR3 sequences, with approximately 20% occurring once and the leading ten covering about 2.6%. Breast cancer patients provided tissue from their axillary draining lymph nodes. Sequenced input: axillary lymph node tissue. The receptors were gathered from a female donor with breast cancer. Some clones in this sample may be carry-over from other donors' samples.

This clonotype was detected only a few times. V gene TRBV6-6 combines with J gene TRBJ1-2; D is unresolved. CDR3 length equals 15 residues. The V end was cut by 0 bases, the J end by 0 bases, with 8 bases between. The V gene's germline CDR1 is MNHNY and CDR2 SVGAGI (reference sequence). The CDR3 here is CASSYSGTANYGYTF. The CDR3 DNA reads TGTGCCAGCAGTTACTCCGGAACAGCTAACTATGGCTACACCTTC.

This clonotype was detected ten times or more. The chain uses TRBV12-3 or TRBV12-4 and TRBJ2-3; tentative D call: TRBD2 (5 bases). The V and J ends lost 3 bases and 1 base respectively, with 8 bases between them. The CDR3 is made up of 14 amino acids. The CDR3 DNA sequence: TGTGCCAGCAGTTTCGAGCGGCGCACAGATACGCAGTATTTT. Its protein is CASSFERRTDTQYF.

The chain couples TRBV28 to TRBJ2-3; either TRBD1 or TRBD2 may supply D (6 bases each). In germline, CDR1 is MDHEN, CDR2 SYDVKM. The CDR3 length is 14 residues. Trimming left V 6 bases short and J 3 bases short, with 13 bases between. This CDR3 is CASRGGRGTDTQYF. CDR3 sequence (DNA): TGTGCCAGCAGAGGGGGGCGCGGAACAGATACGCAGTATTTT.

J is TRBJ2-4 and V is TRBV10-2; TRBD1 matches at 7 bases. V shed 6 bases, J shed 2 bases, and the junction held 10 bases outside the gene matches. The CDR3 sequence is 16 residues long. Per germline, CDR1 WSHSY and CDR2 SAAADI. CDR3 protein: CASSGQDRWTKNIQYF. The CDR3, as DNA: TGCGCCAGCAGCGGACAGGACCGATGGACCAAAAACATTCAGTACTTC.

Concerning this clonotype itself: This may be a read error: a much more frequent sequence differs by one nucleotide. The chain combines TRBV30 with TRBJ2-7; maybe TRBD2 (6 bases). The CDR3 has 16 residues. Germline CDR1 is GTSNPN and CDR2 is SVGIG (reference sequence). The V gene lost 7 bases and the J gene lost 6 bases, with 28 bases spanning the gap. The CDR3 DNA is TGTGCCTCCCAGGGCGGTAACCGGGACTCGGGCTGCGAGCAGTACTTC. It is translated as CASQGGNRDSGCEQYF.

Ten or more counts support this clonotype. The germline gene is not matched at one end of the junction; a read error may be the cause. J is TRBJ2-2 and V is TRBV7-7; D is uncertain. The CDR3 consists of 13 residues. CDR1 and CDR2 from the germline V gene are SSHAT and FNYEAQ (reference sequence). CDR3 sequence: CASSPTNTGELFF. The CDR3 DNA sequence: TGTGCTAGCAGCCCGACGAACACCGGGGAGCTGTTTTTT.

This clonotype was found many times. The CDR3: CASSATGTPASPLHF. CDR3 DNA sequence: TGTGCCAGCAGCGCTACCGGGACACCAGCTTCACCCCTCCACTTT. The gene calls are TRBV14 and TRBJ1-6; a possible D gene is TRBD1 (6 bases). The germline V and J ends were trimmed by 5 bases and 9 bases, with 17 bases remaining between them. The CDR3 extends over 15 amino acids. Germline V gene lookup returns CDR1 SGHDN and CDR2 FVKESK.

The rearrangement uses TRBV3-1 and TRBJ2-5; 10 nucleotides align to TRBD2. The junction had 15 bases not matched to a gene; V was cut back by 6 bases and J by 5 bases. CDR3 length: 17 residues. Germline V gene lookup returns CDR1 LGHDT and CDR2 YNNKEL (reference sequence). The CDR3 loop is CASRKGVAGGRGETQYF. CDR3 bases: TGTGCCAGCAGGAAGGGGGTAGCGGGAGGCCGAGGGGAGACCCAGTACTTC.

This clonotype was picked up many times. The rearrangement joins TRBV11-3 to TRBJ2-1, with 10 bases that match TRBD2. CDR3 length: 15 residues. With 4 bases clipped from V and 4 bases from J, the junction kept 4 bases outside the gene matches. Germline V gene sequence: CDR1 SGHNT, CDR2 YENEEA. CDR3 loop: CASSSRLAGYNEQFF. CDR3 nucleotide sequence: TGTGCCAGCAGCTCACGACTAGCGGGTTACAATGAGCAGTTCTTC.

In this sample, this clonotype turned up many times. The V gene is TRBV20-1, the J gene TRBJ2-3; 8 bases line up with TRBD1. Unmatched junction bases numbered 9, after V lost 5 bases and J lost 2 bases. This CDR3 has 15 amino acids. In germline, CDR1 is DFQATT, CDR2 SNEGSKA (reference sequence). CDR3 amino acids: CSAHRGMVYTDTQYF. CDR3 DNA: TGCAGTGCTCACAGGGGGATGGTATACACAGATACGCAGTATTTT.

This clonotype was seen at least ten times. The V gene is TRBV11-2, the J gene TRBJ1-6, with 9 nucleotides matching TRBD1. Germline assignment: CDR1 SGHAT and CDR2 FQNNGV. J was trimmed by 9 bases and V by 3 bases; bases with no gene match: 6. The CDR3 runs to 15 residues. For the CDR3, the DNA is TGTGCCAGCAGCTTTGGGACAGGGAAAAGTTCACCCCTCCACTTT. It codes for CASSFGTGKSSPLHF.

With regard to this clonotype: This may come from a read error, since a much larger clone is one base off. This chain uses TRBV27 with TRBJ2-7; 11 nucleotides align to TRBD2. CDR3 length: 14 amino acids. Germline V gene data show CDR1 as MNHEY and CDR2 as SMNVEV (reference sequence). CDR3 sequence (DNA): TGTGCCAGCAGTCCTAGCGGGAGGTCCTACGGGCAGTACTTC. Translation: CASSPSGRSYGQYF.

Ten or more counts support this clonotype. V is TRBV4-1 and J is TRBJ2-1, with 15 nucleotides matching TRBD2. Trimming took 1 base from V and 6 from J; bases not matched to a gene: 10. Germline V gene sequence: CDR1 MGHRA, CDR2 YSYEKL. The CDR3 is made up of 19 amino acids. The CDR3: CASSQAPPKGLAGGNEQFF. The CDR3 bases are TGCGCCAGCAGCCAAGCGCCCCCCAAGGGACTAGCGGGGGGCAATGAGCAGTTCTTC.

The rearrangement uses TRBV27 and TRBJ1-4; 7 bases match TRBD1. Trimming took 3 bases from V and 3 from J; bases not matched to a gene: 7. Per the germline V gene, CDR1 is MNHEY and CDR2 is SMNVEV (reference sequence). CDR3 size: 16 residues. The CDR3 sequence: CASSLGTGAANEKLFF. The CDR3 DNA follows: TGTGCCAGCAGTTTGGGAACAGGGGCCGCTAATGAAAAACTGTTTTTT.

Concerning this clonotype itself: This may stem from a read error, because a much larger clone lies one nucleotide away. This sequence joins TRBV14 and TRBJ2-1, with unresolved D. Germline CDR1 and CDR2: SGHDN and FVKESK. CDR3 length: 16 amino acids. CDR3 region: CANSQDVRLPYNEQFF. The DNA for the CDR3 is TGTGCCAACAGCCAAGACGTAAGGCTACCCTACAATGAGCAGTTCTTC. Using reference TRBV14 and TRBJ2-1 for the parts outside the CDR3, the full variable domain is EAGVTQFPSHSVIEKGQTVTLRCDPISGHDNLYWYRRVMGKEIKFLLHFVKESKQDESGMPNNRFLAERTGGTYSTLKVQPAELEDSGVYFCANSQDVRLPYNEQFFGPGTRLTVL.